The clone carrying this T cell receptor (beta chain) was picked up one time. The antigen is undetermined. The record originates from a study of somatic mutations in cytotoxic T cells in rheumatoid arthritis. Germline CDR1 SEHNR, CDR2 FQNEAQ (reference sequence). This CDR3 has 14 amino acids. Trimming removed 3 bases from V and 4 bases from J; junction bases left unmatched: 2. Only in-frame clones appear in the TCRdb table, and some are missing; sequencing was by immunoSEQ multiplex PCR. The data show roughly 20,000 clones, less than 80% seen once. Whole-study findings and limits: The authors did not adjust the slight TRBV07 underrepresentation in rheumatoid arthritis patients for multiple comparisons.

Sample: CD8+ T cells sorted from blood. The J gene is TRBJ2-7, the V gene TRBV7-9; 11 positions match TRBD2. This TCR was sampled from a man in his sixties in good health. The CDR3 DNA is TGTGCCAGCAGCTTCCTAGCGGGGGGATACGAGCAGTACTTC. It specifies CASSFLAGGYEQYF.